These 29 T cell receptor beta chains came from one sample sequenced in a study of blood T cell repertoires in COVID-19. TCRdb keeps only in-frame clones here, not all; method: immunoSEQ multiplex PCR. The table lists approximately 60,000 clones, 75% to 85% of them singletons, with approximately 20% in the top ten. Source material: peripheral blood. The receptors here all came from a human donor in a cohort sampled during active COVID-19.

This chain connects TRBV19 to TRBJ1-1; TRBD1 is a possible D gene (6 bases). The germline V and J ends were trimmed by 3 bases and 3 bases, with 14 bases remaining between them. The germline V gene encodes CDR1 LNHDA and CDR2 SQIVND (reference sequence). The CDR3 runs 15 residues. The CDR3 here is CASSMGQGSDTEAFF. In DNA form, the CDR3 reads TGTGCCAGTAGTATGGGGCAGGGGTCGGACACTGAAGCTTTCTTT.

The chain carries TRBV11-2 and TRBJ1-1, with TRBD1 as a possible D gene (5 bases). The CDR3 runs 15 residues. Trimming stripped 1 base from V and 1 base from J, with 10 bases between. CDR1 and CDR2 from the germline V gene are SGHAT and FQNNGV. The CDR3 DNA follows: TGTGCCAGCAGCTTAGGTGGGGGGAAGAACACTGAAGCTTTCTTT. Translated: CASSLGGGKNTEAFF.

The rearrangement uses TRBV18 and TRBJ1-4; D perhaps matches TRBD1 (5 bases). This CDR3 region has 15 residues. CDR1 and CDR2 (germline): KGHSH, LQKENI. V lost 2 bases to trimming and J lost 1 base, with 8 bases between them. The CDR3: CASSPGGGTNEKLFF. The CDR3 DNA sequence: TGTGCCAGCTCACCAGGCGGGGGAACTAATGAAAAACTGTTTTTT.

The chain joins TRBV7-3 to TRBJ2-7, with 8 bases matching TRBD2. The CDR3 is 14 amino acids. The V gene end was trimmed by 3 bases and the J gene end by 2 bases; junction bases not matched to a gene: 3. The germline V gene encodes CDR1 SGHTA and CDR2 FQGTGA. For the CDR3, the DNA is TGTGCCAGCAGCTTCAGCGGGGGAACCTACGAGCAGTACTTC. Translating gives CASSFSGGTYEQYF. Drawing the rest from reference TRBV7-3 and TRBJ2-7, the complete variable domain is GAGVSQTPSNKVTEKGKYVELRCDPISGHTALYWYRQSLGQGPEFLIYFQGTGAADDSGLPNDRFFAVRPEGSVSTLKIQRTERGDSAVYLCASSFSGGTYEQYFGPGTRLTVT.

The V call is TRBV19, the J call TRBJ2-7; D possibly corresponds to TRBD2 (7 bases). The germline V gene encodes CDR1 LNHDA and CDR2 SQIVND (reference sequence). V lost 1 base and J lost 4, with 11 bases in between. The CDR3 extends over 14 amino acids. CDR3 nucleotide sequence: TGTGCCAGTAGTATAGGGGGGGGCGCGTACGAGCAGTACTTC. Residues: CASSIGGGAYEQYF.

The chain uses TRBV6-1 and TRBJ1-3, with D possibly TRBD1 on 5 matching bases. Trimming stripped 3 bases from V and 5 bases from J, with 14 bases between. The length of the CDR3 is 15 residues. Germline CDR1 reads MNHNS; CDR2 reads SASEGT. The CDR3 region has the DNA TGTGCCAGCAGTGAGGCCGGGACTCATCGAAACACCATATATTTT. This translates into CASSEAGTHRNTIYF.

The chain links TRBV9 to TRBJ2-7; tentative D call: TRBD2 (6 bases). The CDR3 has 14 amino acids. Germline loops: CDR1 SGDLS, CDR2 YYNGEE. Trimming removed 1 base from V and 0 bases from J, with 8 bases in between. CDR3 residues: CASSVLANSYEQYF. The CDR3 DNA sequence: TGTGCCAGCAGCGTACTAGCGAACTCCTACGAGCAGTACTTC.

In its sample, this clone was seen a few times. The rearrangement uses TRBV12-2 and TRBJ2-2; the table's TRBD2 call for D was not verified on the DNA. TRBV12-2 is tagged as a pseudogene. The CDR3 runs 17 residues. The chain's CDR3 is CASRTGTSGTNTGELFF. The CDR3 coding sequence is TGTGCAAGTCGCACCGGGACTAGCGGTACGAACACCGGGGAGCTGTTTTTT.

This clone was observed once. A junction boundary mismatches the germline segment, possibly from a read error. The gene calls are TRBV10-1 and TRBJ1-4, with D tentatively TRBD1 (5 bases). Germline V gene lookup returns CDR1 WNHNN and CDR2 SYGVQD (reference sequence). The CDR3 runs to 12 residues. CDR3 sequence: CASSETFTGRGF. The CDR3 nucleotides are TGCGCCAGCAGTGAGACTTTCACTGGTAGGGGTTTT.

This chain joins TRBV2 and TRBJ2-5; TRBD2 might be the D (6 bases). The ends were cut back, 5 bases at V and 0 bases at J, with 10 bases in the middle. Per germline, CDR1 SNHLY and CDR2 FYNNEI. The CDR3 consists of 14 residues. CDR3 region: CASSISGNQETQYF. CDR3 in DNA: TGTGCCAGCAGTATTAGCGGCAACCAAGAGACCCAGTACTTC.

This rearrangement joins TRBV10-3 to TRBJ2-7, with 7 bases identical to TRBD1. The germline V gene encodes CDR1 ENHRY and CDR2 SYGVKD. There are 14 residues in the CDR3. The junction had 3 bases not matched to a gene; V was cut back by 3 bases and J by 1 base. The CDR3 DNA reads TGTGCCATCAGTGACCCGGGACAGTCCTACGAGCAGTACTTC. Residues: CAISDPGQSYEQYF.

The CDR3, as DNA: TGTGCCAGCAGCCTGTGGACAGAGGTGTACGAGCAGTACTTC. This translates into CASSLWTEVYEQYF. The chain carries TRBV7-9 and TRBJ2-7; the D gene is possibly TRBD1 (6 bases). CDR3 size: 14 residues. Trimming removed 5 bases at V and 4 bases at J, with 15 bases between. The germline gives CDR1 SEHNR, CDR2 FQNEAQ (reference sequence).

V and J are TRBV11-3 and TRBJ2-7; 7 positions agree with TRBD2. The junction had 4 bases not matched to a gene; V was cut back by 0 bases and J by 5 bases. The germline CDR1 and CDR2 sequences are SGHNT and YENEEA. The CDR3 is made up of 14 amino acids. This CDR3 is CASSLDPAGHEQYF. CDR3 nucleotide sequence: TGTGCCAGCAGCTTAGACCCAGCGGGGCACGAGCAGTACTTC.

This rearrangement joins TRBV25-1 to TRBJ2-5; tentatively, D is TRBD2 (6 bases). V lost 4 bases and J lost 0, with 15 bases in between. In germline, CDR1 is MGHDK, CDR2 SYGVNS. This CDR3 has 16 residues. CDR3 DNA sequence: TGTGCCAGCAGTGGAACCGGGACTGAGAACCAAGAGACCCAGTACTTC. It codes for CASSGTGTENQETQYF.

V is TRBV30 and J is TRBJ1-4; D unclear. CDR1 is GTSNPN, CDR2 SVGIG, per germline (reference sequence). CDR3 length equals 14 residues. Trimming removed 2 bases at V and 0 bases at J, with 7 bases between. The CDR3 reads CAWSSASTNEKLFF. For the CDR3, the DNA is TGTGCCTGGAGTAGCGCCTCAACTAATGAAAAACTGTTTTTT.

The V gene is TRBV6-2 or TRBV6-3, the J gene TRBJ1-2; a weak D match, TRBD1 (6 bases). V was cut by 2 bases and J by 4 bases, with 11 bases left in between. The CDR3 length is 14 residues. From germline, CDR1 is MNHEY and CDR2 SVGEGT. The CDR3 bases are TGTGCCAGCAGTTACGAGGGGGAGAGCTATGGCTACACCTTC. As protein: CASSYEGESYGYTF.

V and J are TRBV5-4 and TRBJ1-1; 7 nucleotides align to TRBD1. The CDR3 is 14 residues long. The germline V gene has CDR1 SGHNT and CDR2 YYREEE (reference sequence). The junction had 9 bases not matched to a gene; V was cut back by 3 bases and J by 7 bases. The CDR3 reads CASSSIDRAGEAFF. CDR3 DNA: TGTGCCAGCAGCTCCATCGACAGGGCTGGTGAAGCTTTCTTT.

This chain links TRBV7-9 with TRBJ2-7, with 10 positions matching TRBD1. Looked up from germline, CDR1 is SEHNR and CDR2 is FQNEAQ (reference sequence). This CDR3 has 15 amino acids. Losses at the gene ends were 4 bases for V and 3 bases for J; bases not matched to a gene: 6. The CDR3 region is CASSSDRGPHYEQYF. The CDR3 coding sequence is TGTGCCAGCAGCTCCGACAGGGGGCCTCACTACGAGCAGTACTTC.

This chain links TRBV12-2 with TRBJ1-1; TRBD1, the table's D call, lacks a check against the DNA. TRBV12-2 is a known pseudogene. The CDR3 runs to 14 residues. This CDR3 is CASRLGLLNTEAFF. The CDR3 DNA reads TGTGCAAGTCGCTTAGGGCTCCTGAACACTGAAGCTTTCTTT.

This clone came up a few times. The chain carries TRBV6-2 or TRBV6-3 and TRBJ2-1; D gene uncertain. Germline values: CDR1 MNHEY, CDR2 SVGEGT. The CDR3 is 15 residues long. V was trimmed by 6 bases and J by 0 bases, leaving 12 bases between them. In DNA form, the CDR3 reads TGTGCCAGCAGCCCGACACCGAGCTCCTACAATGAGCAGTTCTTC. This gives the protein CASSPTPSSYNEQFF.

This clone was counted a single time. The V gene is TRBV2, the J gene TRBJ2-7; 8 bases align to TRBD1. Germline V gene sequence: CDR1 SNHLY, CDR2 FYNNEI. J was trimmed by 7 bases and V by 5 bases; bases with no gene match: 10. The CDR3 runs to 14 residues. The CDR3 region has the DNA TGTGCCAGCAGTAGGACAGGGCCCGGCCGGGAGCAGTACTTC. Protein: CASSRTGPGREQYF.

This clone has just one count. The rearrangement joins TRBV19 to TRBJ2-6; 12 bases fit TRBD1. V trimming: 3 bases; J trimming: 2 bases; junction bases outside the gene matches: 2. Looked up from germline, CDR1 is LNHDA and CDR2 is SQIVND (reference sequence). The CDR3 length is 17 residues. CDR3 bases: TGTGCCAGTAGTATGGGACAGGGGGCCCCTGGGGCCAACGTCCTGACTTTC. Encoded protein: CASSMGQGAPGANVLTF.

This chain uses TRBV27 with TRBJ2-5; D remains ambiguous. The CDR3 covers 13 residues. The V end lost 3 bases, the J end lost 0 bases, and 5 bases lay between the germline ends. Germline V gives CDR1 MNHEY, CDR2 SMNVEV (reference sequence). CDR3 in DNA: TGTGCCAGCAGTTTGAACTACCAAGAGACCCAGTACTTC. Translated: CASSLNYQETQYF.

This chain connects TRBV19 to TRBJ2-3, with 14 bases aligning to TRBD2. The CDR3 runs 17 residues. V trimming: 5 bases; J trimming: 5 bases; junction bases outside the gene matches: 9. Germline CDR1 and CDR2: LNHDA and SQIVND (reference sequence). The CDR3 protein is CASSPTGGLAGGDTQYF. The CDR3 nucleotides read TGTGCCAGTAGTCCAACCGGTGGACTAGCGGGGGGAGATACGCAGTATTTT.

The rearrangement joins TRBV11-2 to TRBJ2-7, with a tentative D call TRBD1 (6 bases). The germline V gene has CDR1 SGHAT and CDR2 FQNNGV. With 1 base removed from V and 1 base from J, the gap between germline ends came to 8 bases. The CDR3 consists of 14 residues. CDR3 in DNA: TGTGCCAGCAGCTTAGGACAGGAGTCCTACGAGCAGTACTTC. Protein sequence: CASSLGQESYEQYF.

The V and J genes are TRBV2 and TRBJ2-3; D may be TRBD2 (6 bases). This CDR3 spans 13 amino acids. In germline, CDR1 is SNHLY, CDR2 FYNNEI. V was trimmed by 9 bases and J by 1 base, leaving 11 bases between them. The chain's CDR3 is CASLTRGTDTQYF. The CDR3 nucleotides are TGTGCCAGTTTGACTAGAGGCACAGATACGCAGTATTTT. The entire variable domain, with the rest obtained from reference TRBV2 and TRBJ2-3, is as follows: EPEVTQTPSHQVTQMGQEVILRCVPISNHLYFYWYRQILGQKVEFLVSFYNNEISEKSEIFDDQFSVERPDGSNFTLKIRSTKLEDSAMYFCASLTRGTDTQYFGPGTRLTVL.

The rearrangement links TRBV5-1 to TRBJ1-2, with 7 bases matching TRBD1. Trimming at V came to 0 bases and at J to 2 bases, leaving 4 bases not matched to a gene. This CDR3 has 15 residues. Germline V CDR1 and CDR2: SGHRS, YFSETQ. Here the CDR3 reads CASSLGGTANYGYTF. CDR3 sequence (DNA): TGCGCCAGCAGCTTGGGCGGGACAGCCAACTATGGCTACACCTTC.

The count of this clone is one. This chain links TRBV11-3 with TRBJ1-2, with D perhaps matching TRBD1 (5 bases). The germline V and J ends were trimmed by 5 bases and 0 bases, with 13 bases remaining between them. Germline CDR1 reads SGHNT; CDR2 reads YENEEA. The CDR3 has 15 amino acids. CDR3 coding DNA: TGTGCCAGCAGCCCCCGGCCGGGGGCTAACTATGGCTACACCTTC. This gives the protein CASSPRPGANYGYTF.

The chain couples TRBV6-5 to TRBJ2-7; a possible D gene is TRBD2 (6 bases). This CDR3 has 15 amino acids. The V end was cut by 6 bases, the J end by 0 bases, with 15 bases between. The germline gives CDR1 MNHEY, CDR2 SVGAGI. The DNA of the CDR3 is TGTGCCAGCAGCGACCGGGACGGGAGCTCCTACGAGCAGTACTTC. Its translation: CASSDRDGSSYEQYF.